Detailed here is one T cell receptor (beta chain). Germline V gene sequence: CDR1 SQVTM, CDR2 ANQGSEA. The CDR3 sequence is 12 residues long. Trimming removed 0 bases from V and 2 bases from J, with 5 bases in between. This sample stems from a study of blood T cell repertoires in COVID-19. Across the whole study: Acute and convalescent COVID-19 specimens originated in the United States, Italy and Spain.

Authors' data handling: By means of reference gene primer amplification, nucleated cell counts were estimated. The protocol was immunoSEQ multiplex PCR, while the TCRdb copy is restricted to in-frame clones and leaves out a portion. D and trimming were read from the DNA, whereas the V and J calls and clone size are those reported in that table. Seen here are about 430,000 clones, nearly 90% observed once, and the top ten hold less than 1.5%. The TCR comes from a woman aged 18-29 years who had been exposed to COVID-19. The genes are TRBV29-1 and TRBJ2-7; no definite D call. Sequencing was done on a sample of PBMCs or T cells enriched from blood (not recorded which). This CDR3 reads CSVEDSTYEQYF. The CDR3 DNA follows: TGCAGCGTTGAAGACAGTACCTACGAGCAGTACTTC.